The 3 T cell receptor beta chains below were found in one sample sequenced in a study of T cell repertoires in cytomegalovirus infection. TCRdb fed the reads into MiXCR, producing one record per CDR3 protein. Here the sample spans approximately 990,000 distinct CDR3 sequences, 30% to 40% being singletons. What these receptors recognize is not known. This sample comprised cultured CD8+ T cells from PBMCs, obtained from culture after CMV antigen stimulation. The receptors derive from a human donor in good health (CMV status not recorded). Some clones in this sample may be carry-over from other donors' samples.

This sequence joins TRBV7-9 and TRBJ1-5; possibly TRBD1 for D (5 bases). V was cut by 5 bases and J by 3 bases, with 14 bases left in between. CDR1 and CDR2 from the germline V gene are SEHNR and FQNEAQ (reference sequence). This CDR3 comprises 15 residues. The CDR3 here is CASSVTGALNQPQHF. CDR3 bases: TGTGCCAGCAGCGTAACTGGGGCCCTCAATCAGCCCCAGCATTTT.

This sequence joins TRBV5-4 and TRBJ2-5; 7 positions agree with TRBD1. Germline values: CDR1 SGHNT, CDR2 YYREEE (reference sequence). This CDR3 is built from 15 residues. Germline trimming cut 4 bases from V and 2 bases from J; bases unmatched to any gene: 8. The CDR3: CASSERDSLQETQYF. Written as DNA, the CDR3 is TGTGCCAGCAGCGAACGGGACAGCCTACAAGAGACCCAGTACTTC.

The chain recombines TRBV20-1 with TRBJ2-1; possible D gene TRBD2, 5 bases. This CDR3 comprises 13 residues. Trimming pared 6 bases from V and 3 bases from J, leaving 12 bases between. CDR1 and CDR2 from the germline V gene are DFQATT and SNEGSKA (reference sequence). CDR3 in amino acids: CSAPTGFYNEQFF. In DNA form, the CDR3 reads TGCAGTGCCCCGACGGGGTTCTACAATGAGCAGTTCTTC.